The source of this T cell receptor (beta chain) is a study of blood T cell repertoires in COVID-19. This table comes from immunoSEQ multiplex PCR, and its TCRdb copy is limited to in-frame clones, with some not included. The table shows fewer than 110,000 clones, with 80% to 85% occurring only once. This clone was counted only a few times. This sequence was found in a human donor in a cohort sampled during active COVID-19. The sample taken for sequencing was peripheral blood.

The CDR3 loop reads CASSKAGPSGAGDSTDTQYF. Here the CDR3 DNA reads TGTGCCAGCAGCAAAGCGGGCCCCTCAGGTGCGGGAGATAGCACAGATACGCAGTATTTT. This sequence joins TRBV21-1 and TRBJ2-3; the table calls TRBD2, which could not be checked here. TRBV21-1 counts as a pseudogene. This CDR3 spans 20 amino acids.